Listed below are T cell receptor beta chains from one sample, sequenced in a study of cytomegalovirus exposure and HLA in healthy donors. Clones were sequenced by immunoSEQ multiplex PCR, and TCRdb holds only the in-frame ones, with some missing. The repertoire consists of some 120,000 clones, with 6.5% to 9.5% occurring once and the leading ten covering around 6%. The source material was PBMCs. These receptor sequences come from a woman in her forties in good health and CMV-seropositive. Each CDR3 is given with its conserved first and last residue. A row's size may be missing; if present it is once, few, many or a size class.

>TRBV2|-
CASSPKRGNSPLHF
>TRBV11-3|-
CASRKGGGAVNEQFF
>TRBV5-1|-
CASSLAGGNQPQHF
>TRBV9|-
CASSPRRPDRGRNTEAFF
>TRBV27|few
CATRNRGRDEQYF
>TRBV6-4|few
CASSARPGTGEAFF
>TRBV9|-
CASGPPGEQNGYTF
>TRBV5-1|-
CASSDGSSYEQYF
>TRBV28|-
CASSSGSVKTQYF
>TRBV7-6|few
CASSLGVRLQANEKLFF
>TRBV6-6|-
CASRFPGASNEKLFF
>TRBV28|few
CASSSANLDGTEAFF
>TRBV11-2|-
CASSLAQGRAHGPQHF
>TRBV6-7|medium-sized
CASSTLTTGAGQPQHF
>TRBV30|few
CAWTGLAGAGDEQYF
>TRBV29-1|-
CSAGKRQGQETQYF
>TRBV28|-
CASRLALGETQYF
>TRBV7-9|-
CASSSPPVGQGYNEQFF
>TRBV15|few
CATSDLAGDVDEQYF
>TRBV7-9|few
CASSLRDSLYNEQFF
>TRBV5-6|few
CASRLLAGGSTDTQYF
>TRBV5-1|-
CASSSPPGKPPSEQYF
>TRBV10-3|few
CAISEWTGGGLQNTEAFF
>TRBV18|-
CASSPLRGGTNEKLFF
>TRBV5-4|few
CASSLTGAGEQYF
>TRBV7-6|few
CASSYRLAGAYEQYF
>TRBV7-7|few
CASSFAADSPLHF
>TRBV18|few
CASSGALNTEAFF
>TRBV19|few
CASSMGQGNTGELFF
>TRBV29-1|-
CSVPDPTYGGMNTEAFF
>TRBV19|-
CASSGQGLNTEAFF
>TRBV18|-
CASSLSPGVKNTEAFF
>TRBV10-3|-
CAISDKGAAGELFF
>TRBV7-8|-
CASSSRTDTQYF
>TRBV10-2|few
CASSETQGSYEQYF
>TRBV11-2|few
CASSAYRGRNEQYF
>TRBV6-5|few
CASSYSDRNTIYF
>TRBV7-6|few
CASSQGTGANYGYTF
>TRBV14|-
CASSSTGGTYEQYF
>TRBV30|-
CAWSVPNEKLFF
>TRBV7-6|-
CASSFGGLSSYNEQFF
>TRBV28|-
CASSLGYRAYYGYTF
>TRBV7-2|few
CASSLNLDSLGYTF
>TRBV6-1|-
CASGFEAYEQYF
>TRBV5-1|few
CASSSAFSGTGSSEQFF
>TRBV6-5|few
CASSADRASNQPQHF